These T cell receptor beta chains were read from a single sample in a study of molecular identifiers for immune sequencing clone quantification. One entry per CDR3 protein, called by TCRdb with MiXCR from the PCR reads. The repertoire holds about 510,000 distinct CDR3 sequences, with about a fifth as singletons. Sequenced: naive CD8+ T cells from blood, with Jurkat cell RNA spiked in. These receptors all come from a human donor in good health. Some libraries in this study had Jurkat cell RNA spiked in. The CDR3 runs from the conserved cysteine through the conserved F or W. Fields, in order: CDR3 length, clone size, V gene, D gene, J gene, CDR3 DNA, CDR3 protein. D genes are given only for firm matches. Clone size, where shown, is once, few, many, or a class for clones that have expanded.

>11|-|TRBV6-1|-|TRBJ2-7
TGTGCCATCGTCTGGGGTGCCGAGCAGTACTTC
CAIVWGAEQYF
>14|-|TRBV18|-|TRBJ1-4
TGTGCCAGCTCCCGGGGTTCAACTAATGAAAAACTGTTTTTT
CASSRGSTNEKLFF
>15|-|TRBV6-5|-|TRBJ2-1
TGTGCCAGCAGTTACTCTTTGGGTCTACGCAATGAGCAGTTCTTC
CASSYSLGLRNEQFF
>13|few|TRBV11-3|TRBD2|TRBJ2-1
TGTGCCAGCAGCTTAGGCGGGAGTAATGAGCAGTTCTTC
CASSLGGSNEQFF
>18|-|TRBV9|-|TRBJ2-2
TGTGCCAGCAGCGTAGATAGAGGGGACCGATATAACACCGGGGAGCTGTTTTTT
CASSVDRGDRYNTGELFF
>13|few|TRBV9|-|TRBJ2-3
TGTGCCAGCAGCACCCGGGACATGGATACGCAGTATTTT
CASSTRDMDTQYF
>12|many|TRBV5-1|-|TRBJ1-1
TGTGCCAGCAGCTTAGTGGGCACTGAAGCTTTCTTT
CASSLVGTEAFF
>16|-|TRBV9|TRBD2|TRBJ2-3
TGTGCCAGCAGCGCGGGACTAGAAGGCCCCACAGGTACGCAGTATTTT
CASSAGLEGPTGTQYF
>15|few|TRBV9|TRBD2|TRBJ2-7
TGTGCCAGCAGCGTAGGTTCTAGCGGGGGCTACGAGCAGTACTTC
CASSVGSSGGYEQYF
>13|many|TRBV29-1|-|TRBJ2-7
TGCAGCGTTGGGGCCCGGCGGGGCGACGAGCAGTACTTC
CSVGARRGDEQYF
>14|-|TRBV6-5|-|TRBJ1-1
TGTGCCAGCAGTTATAGCGTGAGGAACACTGAAGCTTTCTTT
CASSYSVRNTEAFF
>16|many|TRBV5-6|TRBD1|TRBJ1-6
TGTGCCAGCAGCGGGGGCGGGACAGCCCCTAATTCACCCCTCCACTTT
CASSGGGTAPNSPLHF
>14|-|TRBV5-3|-|TRBJ1-5
TGTGCCAGCAGCCCCTGGAGTATCAATCAGCCCCAGCATTTT
CASSPWSINQPQHF
>14|-|TRBV29-1|-|TRBJ2-1
TGCAGCGTGGAGAGATCGCTTCCCCCGCATGAGCAGTTCTTC
CSVERSLPPHEQFF
>13|many|TRBV6-1|-|TRBJ2-7
TGTGCCAGCAGCCCGGCCTTGGTCTACGAGCAGTACTTC
CASSPALVYEQYF
>14|-|TRBV19|TRBD1|TRBJ2-7
TGTGCCAGTAGTTCCTCGACAGGGGGCTACGAGCAGTACTTC
CASSSSTGGYEQYF
>13|few|TRBV4-1|-|TRBJ1-3
TGCGCCAGCAGCCGTGGGAGGGGAAACACCATATATTTT
CASSRGRGNTIYF
>10|many|TRBV19|-|TRBJ2-2
TGTGCCAGTAGTGACGGGGAGCTGTTTTTT
CASSDGELFF
>11|few|TRBV6-2/TRBV6-3|-|TRBJ1-2
TGTGCCAGCAGTTATTATGGGAGCTACACCTTC
CASSYYGSYTF
>13|few|TRBV7-9|-|TRBJ2-7
TGTGCCAGCAGCTCGGGACTTAACTACGAGCAGTACTTC
CASSSGLNYEQYF
>12|-|TRBV6-5|-|TRBJ1-2
TGTGCCAGCAGTTACTCAACCCAGTTTCTCACCTTC
CASSYSTQFLTF
>13|-|TRBV18|-|TRBJ2-5
TGTGCCAGCTCACTCCGGGACCCTGAGACCCAGTACTTC
CASSLRDPETQYF
>17|few|TRBV9|-|TRBJ2-7
TGTGCCAGCAGCGTAGAGCCCATGGGGGTAGCGGTGGACGAGCAGTACTTC
CASSVEPMGVAVDEQYF
>16|-|TRBV29-1|TRBD1|TRBJ2-7
TGCAGCGTTGAGGCCCGAACAGGGGGTACCCCCTACGAGCAGTACTTC
CSVEARTGGTPYEQYF
>14|many|TRBV11-3|-|TRBJ2-1
TGTGCCAGCAGCTCAGGACATTTATACAATGAGCAGTTCTTC
CASSSGHLYNEQFF
>15|few|TRBV2|-|TRBJ2-2
TGTGCCAGCAGTGAAGACCCGGCGAACACCGGGGAGCTGTTTTTT
CASSEDPANTGELFF
>13|many|TRBV12-3/TRBV12-4|-|TRBJ2-1
TGTGCCAGCAGTGCCGGGTCCCGGGTATGGCAGTTCTTC
CASSAGSRVWQFF
>14|-|TRBV13|-|TRBJ1-1
TGTGCCAGCAGCGGGGGGGCAGGGGTCGGAGAAGCTTTCTTT
CASSGGAGVGEAFF
>13|few|TRBV6-2/TRBV6-3|-|TRBJ2-5
TGTGCCAGCAGTTACGACAACAAAGAGACCCAGTACTTC
CASSYDNKETQYF
>17|-|TRBV27|TRBD2|TRBJ2-1
TGTGCCAGCAGAATCACCGGGACTAGCGGGAGGGCCAATGAGCAGTTCTTC
CASRITGTSGRANEQFF
>16|many|TRBV5-1|-|TRBJ2-2
TGCGCCAGCAGCCAGGGGTTGAGTTGGGACACCGGGGAGCTGTTTTTT
CASSQGLSWDTGELFF
>16|few|TRBV20-1|TRBD1|TRBJ1-6
TGCAGTGCTTTCCCTGAGGGACAGGGTTTAATTTCACCCCTCCACTTT
CSAFPEGQGLISPLHF
>16|few|TRBV9|TRBD2|TRBJ2-5
TGTGCCAGCAGCTCATTCAGCGGGGCTTCCTTGGAGACCCAGTACTTC
CASSSFSGASLETQYF
>15|many|TRBV7-8|-|TRBJ2-3
TGTGCCAGCAGCTTAGGTCAAGGAAACACAGATACGCAGTATTTT
CASSLGQGNTDTQYF
>16|-|TRBV19|TRBD2|TRBJ2-5
TGTGCCAGTAGTATCTTAGCGGGGGGGCAAGAAGAGACCCAGTACTTC
CASSILAGGQEETQYF
>17|-|TRBV4-1|-|TRBJ2-3
TGCGCCAGCAGCCAAGATTTAGGAGGATCTAGCACAGATACGCAGTATTTT
CASSQDLGGSSTDTQYF
>16|many|TRBV7-9|TRBD1|TRBJ1-4
TGTGCCAGCAGCCCACAGGGGAGCGCAACTAATGAAAAACTGTTTTTT
CASSPQGSATNEKLFF
>16|many|TRBV7-9|-|TRBJ2-6
TGTGCCAGCAGCTTAGAGACACAGTCTGGGGCCAACGTCCTGACTTTC
CASSLETQSGANVLTF
>15|many|TRBV20-1|-|TRBJ2-5
TGCAGTGCCTGGGCCGGTGAAAGGAGCGTTGAGACCCAGTACTTC
CSAWAGERSVETQYF
>14|few|TRBV7-6|-|TRBJ2-2
TGTGCCAGCAGCCGGGTCCTAGGCACCGGGGAGCTGTTTTTT
CASSRVLGTGELFF
>16|many|TRBV5-1|TRBD2|TRBJ2-7
TGCGCCAGCAGCTTGGCTAGCGGGGGACCAGCGTACGAGCAGTACTTC
CASSLASGGPAYEQYF
>13|-|TRBV12-3/TRBV12-4|-|TRBJ1-1
TGTGCCAGCGGATTCGACCAGGGAACTGAAGCTTTCTTT
CASGFDQGTEAFF
>16|-|TRBV7-8|-|TRBJ1-2
TGTGCCAGCAGCTTAGCTCGGACAGAGCTAATCTATGGCTACACCTTC
CASSLARTELIYGYTF